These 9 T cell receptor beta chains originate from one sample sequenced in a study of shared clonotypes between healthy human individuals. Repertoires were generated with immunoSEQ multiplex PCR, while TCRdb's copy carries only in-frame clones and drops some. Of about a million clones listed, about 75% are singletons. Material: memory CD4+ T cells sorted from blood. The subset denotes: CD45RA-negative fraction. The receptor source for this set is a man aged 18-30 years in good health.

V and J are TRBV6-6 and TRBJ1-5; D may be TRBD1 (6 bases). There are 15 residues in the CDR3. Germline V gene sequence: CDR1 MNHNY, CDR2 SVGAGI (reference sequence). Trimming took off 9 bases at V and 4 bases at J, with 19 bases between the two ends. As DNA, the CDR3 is TGTGCCAGTAGTCACCAGGGGATAAGGAATCAGCCCCAGCATTTT. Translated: CASSHQGIRNQPQHF.

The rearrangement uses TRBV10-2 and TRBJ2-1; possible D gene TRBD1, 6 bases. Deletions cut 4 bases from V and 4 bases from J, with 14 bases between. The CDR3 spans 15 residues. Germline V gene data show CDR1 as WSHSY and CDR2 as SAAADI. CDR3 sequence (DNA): TGCGCCAGCAGTGTCCCCAGGGGACCTTACAATGAGCAGTTCTTC. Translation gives CASSVPRGPYNEQFF.

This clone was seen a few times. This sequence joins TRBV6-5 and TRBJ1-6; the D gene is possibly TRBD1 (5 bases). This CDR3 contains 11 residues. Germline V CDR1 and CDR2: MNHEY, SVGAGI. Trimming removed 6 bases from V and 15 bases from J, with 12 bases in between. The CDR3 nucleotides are TGTGCCAGCAGAGGGTCCGGGGGCCTCCACTTT. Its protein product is CASRGSGGLHF.

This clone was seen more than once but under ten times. CDR3 sequence: CASSLGQAGGYTF. The DNA for the CDR3 is TGTGCCAGCAGCTTAGGACAGGCGGGAGGCTACACCTTC. V is TRBV7-9 and J is TRBJ1-2; D may be TRBD1 (6 bases). The CDR3 is made up of 13 amino acids. Germline V CDR1 and CDR2: SEHNR, FQNEAQ (reference sequence). The V end was cut by 1 base, the J end by 8 bases, with 11 bases between.

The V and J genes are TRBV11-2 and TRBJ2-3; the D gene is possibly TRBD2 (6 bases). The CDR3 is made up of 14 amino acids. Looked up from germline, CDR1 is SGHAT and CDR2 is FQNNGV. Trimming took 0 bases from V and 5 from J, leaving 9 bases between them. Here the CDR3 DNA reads TGTGCCAGCAGCTTAGATGGAGGGATAGATACGCAGTATTTT. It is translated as CASSLDGGIDTQYF.

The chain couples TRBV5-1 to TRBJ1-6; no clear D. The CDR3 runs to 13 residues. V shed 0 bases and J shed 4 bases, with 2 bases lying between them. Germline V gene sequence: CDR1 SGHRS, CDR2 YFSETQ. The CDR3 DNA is TGCGCCAGCAGCTTGGGTTATAATTCACCCCTCCACTTT. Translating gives CASSLGYNSPLHF.

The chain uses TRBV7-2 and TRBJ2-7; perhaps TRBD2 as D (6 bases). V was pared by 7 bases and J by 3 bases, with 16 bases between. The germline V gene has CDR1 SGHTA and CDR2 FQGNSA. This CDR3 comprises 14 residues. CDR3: CASTPGGGYYEQYF. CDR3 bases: TGTGCCAGCACCCCTGGGGGAGGATACTACGAGCAGTACTTC.

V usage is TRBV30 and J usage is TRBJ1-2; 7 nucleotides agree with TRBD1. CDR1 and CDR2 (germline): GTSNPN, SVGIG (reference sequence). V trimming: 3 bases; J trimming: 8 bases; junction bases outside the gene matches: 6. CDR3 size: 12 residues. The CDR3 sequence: CAWSGGQWGYTF. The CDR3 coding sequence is TGTGCCTGGAGCGGGGGACAGTGGGGCTACACCTTC.

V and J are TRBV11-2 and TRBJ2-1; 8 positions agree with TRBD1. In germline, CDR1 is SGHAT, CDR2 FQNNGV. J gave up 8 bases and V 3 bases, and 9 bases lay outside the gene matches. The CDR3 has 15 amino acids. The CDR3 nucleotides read TGTGCCAGCAGCTTGGACAGGGATTGGGTCGATGAGCAGTTCTTC. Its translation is CASSLDRDWVDEQFF.